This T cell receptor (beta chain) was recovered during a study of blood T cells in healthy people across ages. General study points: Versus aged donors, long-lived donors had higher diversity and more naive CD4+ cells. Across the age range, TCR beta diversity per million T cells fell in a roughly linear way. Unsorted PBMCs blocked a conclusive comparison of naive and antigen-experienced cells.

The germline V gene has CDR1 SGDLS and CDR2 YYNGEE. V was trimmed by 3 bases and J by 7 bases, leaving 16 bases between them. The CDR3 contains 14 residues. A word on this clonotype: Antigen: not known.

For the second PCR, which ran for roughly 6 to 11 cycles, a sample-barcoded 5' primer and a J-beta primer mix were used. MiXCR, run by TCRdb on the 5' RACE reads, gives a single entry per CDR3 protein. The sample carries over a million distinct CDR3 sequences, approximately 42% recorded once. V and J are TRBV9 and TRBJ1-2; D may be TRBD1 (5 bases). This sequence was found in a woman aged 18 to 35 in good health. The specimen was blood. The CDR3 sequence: CASSEGLVGGGYTF. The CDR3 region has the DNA TGTGCCAGCAGCGAGGGACTCGTTGGCGGTGGCTACACCTTC.